The 10 T cell receptor beta chains given below trace back to one sample, sequenced in a study of T cells in Graves' hyperthyroidism and ophthalmopathy (dated by TCRdb to about 2019). Library creation used multiplex PCR. The run used an Illumina HiSeq 2000. Amplification of TCR beta CDR3 regions was carried out from RNA transcripts. The first round of RT-PCR for the TCR CDR3 was performed with the HTBI primer set and the Qiagen OneStep RT-PCR kit. The public reads were reprocessed in TCRdb via fastp at Q25 and MiXCR, keeping in-frame beta chains. Rows with a matching CDR3 protein are joined into one entry that keeps the most common DNA and genes. The sample has roughly 300,000 distinct CDR3 sequences on record, approximately 15% of them singletons. The top ten clonotypes cover about 22% of the sample. The material sequenced was blood. These receptors originate from a woman aged 30 to 39 with Graves' hyperthyroidism.

In DNA, the CDR3 is TGCAGCGTTGAAGATCCCAACACCGGGGAGCTGTTTTTT. This translates into CSVEDPNTGELFF. The chain links TRBV29-1 to TRBJ2-2; no firm D call. The germline V gene encodes CDR1 SQVTM and CDR2 ANQGSEA. The CDR3 consists of 13 residues. V lost 0 bases, J lost 2 bases, and 4 bases lay in between.

Ten or more counts support this clonotype. The chain is built from TRBV10-3 and TRBJ2-7; 8 bases map to TRBD2. This CDR3 comprises 13 residues. The V gene's germline CDR1 is ENHRY and CDR2 SYGVKD. Germline trimming cut 10 bases from V and 3 bases from J; bases unmatched to any gene: 8. The CDR3 DNA reads as TGTGCCACCGGGGGGGTGGAGATCTACGAGCAGTACTTC. Its protein is CATGGVEIYEQYF.

This clonotype was counted many times. The chain carries TRBV20-1 and TRBJ2-1, with 8 bases that match TRBD2. The CDR3 has 14 amino acids. Per germline, CDR1 DFQATT and CDR2 SNEGSKA (reference sequence). The CDR3 loop reads CSLTSGSGTNEQFF. The CDR3, as DNA: TGCAGCCTAACTTCAGGTAGCGGGACTAATGAGCAGTTCTTC.

This clonotype was counted ten times or more. The J gene is TRBJ1-2, the V gene TRBV20-1; D not resolved. This CDR3 contains 12 residues. The germline V gene has CDR1 DFQATT and CDR2 SNEGSKA (reference sequence). Trimming removed 1 base at V and 8 bases at J, with 11 bases between. The CDR3 here is CSARARSTGYTF. CDR3 in DNA: TGCAGTGCTAGAGCCCGATCGACCGGCTACACCTTC.

This clonotype was recorded at least ten times. V gene TRBV12-5 combines with J gene TRBJ2-1; TRBD1 agrees at 7 bases. Germline V gene lookup returns CDR1 LGHNT and CDR2 FRNRAP. The trim removed 5 bases at V and 4 bases at J, leaving 8 bases unmatched. The CDR3 has 15 residues. The CDR3 region is CASGPSGGYYNEQFF. The CDR3 DNA reads as TGTGCTAGTGGTCCCTCAGGGGGTTATTACAATGAGCAGTTCTTC.

This clonotype was counted many times. The chain combines TRBV6-2 or TRBV6-3 with TRBJ2-4; the match to TRBD1 covers 9 bases. Germline V gene sequence: CDR1 MNHEY, CDR2 SVGEGT. With 4 bases clipped from V and 8 bases from J, the junction kept 6 bases outside the gene matches. CDR3 size: 14 residues. The CDR3 here is CASSSTGGSDIQYF. CDR3 nucleotide sequence: TGTGCCAGCAGTTCTACAGGGGGCTCGGACATTCAGTACTTC.

This clonotype was counted ten times or more. The V call is TRBV7-2, the J call TRBJ2-5, with D hard to call. From germline, CDR1 is SGHTA and CDR2 FQGNSA. The CDR3 spans 14 residues. Trimming cost V 8 bases and J 5 bases, with 18 bases left between them. CDR3 protein: CASRERVYGETQYF. The CDR3 DNA is TGTGCCAGCCGTGAAAGGGTCTACGGGGAGACCCAGTACTTC.

A few counts support this clonotype. A much more abundant neighbour one base away suggests this may be a read error. The chain links TRBV6-1 to TRBJ2-7, with unresolved D. CDR1 MNHNS and CDR2 SASEGT come from the germline V gene. The CDR3 is 14 amino acids. The CDR3: CTSSESAGSYEQYF. The DNA for the CDR3 is TGTACCAGCAGTGAATCAGCAGGCTCCTACGAGCAGTACTTC.

This clonotype was observed many times. The V gene is TRBV28, the J gene TRBJ1-5; the D gene is possibly TRBD1 (6 bases). This CDR3 spans 16 amino acids. Per germline, CDR1 MDHEN and CDR2 SYDVKM. Trimming took 2 bases from V and 4 from J, leaving 15 bases between them. Here the CDR3 DNA reads TGTGCCAGCAGTTTACAGGCCGGGGGCCCTAATCAGCCCCAGCATTTT. Translating gives CASSLQAGGPNQPQHF.

The chain links TRBV20-1 to TRBJ2-3; D is undetermined. The CDR3 has 14 amino acids. Per germline, CDR1 DFQATT and CDR2 SNEGSKA (reference sequence). Trimming stripped 0 bases from V and 0 bases from J, with 7 bases between. The CDR3 sequence: CSARDPSSTDTQYF. The CDR3 nucleotides read TGCAGTGCTAGAGACCCCTCCAGCACAGATACGCAGTATTTT.